The 28 T cell receptor beta chains given below trace back to one sample, sequenced in a study of blood T cell repertoires in COVID-19. Profiled with immunoSEQ multiplex PCR; TCRdb holds only in-frame clones, not every one. The repertoire has some 250,000 clones, approximately 91% of them found once; the top ten carry just under 0.8%. The sample taken for sequencing was peripheral blood. The receptors shown here come from a woman in her thirties with acute or convalescent COVID-19.

V is TRBV6-2 or TRBV6-3 and J is TRBJ2-2, with 15 bases lining up with TRBD2. After removal of 5 bases from V and 4 bases from J, the junction contained 5 bases not matched to a gene. CDR1 and CDR2 from the germline V gene are MNHEY and SVGEGT. This CDR3 spans 17 amino acids. The CDR3 region has the DNA TGTGCCAGCAGTATGGGGACTAGCGGGAGGCTCACCGGGGAGCTGTTTTTT. Its translation is CASSMGTSGRLTGELFF.

The rearrangement links TRBV7-8 to TRBJ2-5, with 12 bases lining up with TRBD2. Germline assignment: CDR1 SGHVS and CDR2 FQNEAQ. After removal of 2 bases from V and 2 bases from J, the junction contained 12 bases not matched to a gene. The CDR3 spans 19 residues. The CDR3 reads CASSLRPGLAGFKQETQYF. The CDR3 coding sequence is TGTGCCAGCAGCTTAAGACCGGGACTAGCGGGCTTCAAGCAAGAGACCCAGTACTTC. The full variable domain, its missing parts supplied by reference TRBV7-8 and TRBJ2-5, is GAGVSQSPRYKVAKRGQDVALRCDPISGHVSLFWYQQALGQGPEFLTYFQNEAQLDKSGLPSDRFFAERPEGSVSTLKIQRTQQEDSAVYLCASSLRPGLAGFKQETQYFGPGTRLLVL.

V gene TRBV7-9 combines with J gene TRBJ2-2, with 12 nucleotides matching TRBD2. This CDR3 has 19 amino acids. Germline V gene data show CDR1 as SEHNR and CDR2 as FQNEAQ (reference sequence). Unmatched junction bases numbered 8, after V lost 2 bases and J lost 1 base. The CDR3 nucleotides read TGTGCCAGCAGCTTAATTGGACTAGCGGGATGGAAGAACACCGGGGAGCTGTTTTTT. The encoded protein is CASSLIGLAGWKNTGELFF.

This chain uses TRBV7-8 with TRBJ2-7; maybe TRBD1 (5 bases). The CDR3 runs 15 residues. From germline, CDR1 is SGHVS and CDR2 FQNEAQ. V was cut by 5 bases and J by 3 bases, with 17 bases left in between. CDR3 in amino acids: CASSAILQAGYEQYF. The CDR3, as DNA: TGTGCCAGCAGCGCGATCCTACAGGCCGGCTACGAGCAGTACTTC.

The chain joins TRBV6-4 to TRBJ2-5; 7 bases are a match to TRBD1. CDR1 is MRHNA and CDR2 is SNTAGT in the germline V gene. The CDR3 sequence is 15 residues long. Trimming cost V 2 bases and J 3 bases; bases outside gene matches: 6. The CDR3 DNA reads TGTGCCAGCAGTGACGGGGCAGGGGGTAAAGAGACCCAGTACTTC. This codes for CASSDGAGGKETQYF.

The chain combines TRBV18 with TRBJ2-7; TRBD1 matches at 9 bases. V was clipped by 3 bases and J by 6 bases; unmatched bases: 24. Per germline, CDR1 KGHSH and CDR2 LQKENI. The CDR3 extends over 20 amino acids. CDR3 nucleotide sequence: TGTGCCAGCTCACCTGAAACCGGGACAGGGATCCGGGAGGTCCCGAGCGAGCAGTACTTC. This encodes CASSPETGTGIREVPSEQYF.

The rearrangement uses TRBV6-2 or TRBV6-3 and TRBJ1-1; no reliable D call. The CDR3 is 12 residues long. Trimming cost V 2 bases and J 6 bases, with 7 bases left between them. Per the germline V gene, CDR1 is MNHEY and CDR2 is SVGEGT. The chain's CDR3 is CASSYPYAEAFF. CDR3 nucleotides: TGTGCCAGCAGTTACCCTTATGCTGAAGCTTTCTTT.

The chain has TRBV25-1 and TRBJ2-4, with D tentatively TRBD1 (6 bases). V lost 2 bases and J 0 bases, leaving 14 bases between the germline ends. Germline V gene data show CDR1 as MGHDK and CDR2 as SYGVNS. The CDR3 has 17 residues. The CDR3 region is CASSEMETGIAKNIQYF. CDR3 DNA sequence: TGTGCCAGCAGTGAAATGGAGACAGGAATAGCCAAAAACATTCAGTACTTC.

The chain's CDR3 is CAISDGYSGEQYF. CDR3 nucleotides: TGTGCCATCAGTGATGGATATAGCGGCGAGCAGTACTTC. The chain recombines TRBV10-3 with TRBJ2-7, with D possibly being TRBD2 (6 bases). CDR1 is ENHRY and CDR2 is SYGVKD in the germline V gene. V was pared by 3 bases and J by 6 bases, with 12 bases between. The CDR3 is 13 amino acids.

J is TRBJ2-7 and V is TRBV7-2, with D perhaps matching TRBD1 (6 bases). The CDR3 totals 16 residues. V gave up 2 bases and J gave up 4 bases, with 18 bases separating them. The germline gives CDR1 SGHTA, CDR2 FQGNSA. The CDR3 protein is CASSLIGWDNQYEQYF. The CDR3 DNA reads as TGTGCCAGCAGCTTAATCGGCTGGGACAACCAGTACGAGCAGTACTTC.

V usage is TRBV7-6 and J usage is TRBJ1-1; 8 bases match TRBD1. V lost 3 bases, J lost 4 bases, and 1 base stayed unmatched. Germline loops: CDR1 SGHVS, CDR2 FNYEAQ. The CDR3 runs 13 residues. The CDR3 spells CASSFTGGTEAFF. CDR3 DNA sequence: TGTGCCAGCAGCTTCACAGGGGGCACTGAAGCTTTCTTT.

The V gene is TRBV29-1, the J gene TRBJ2-1; TRBD2 agrees at 10 bases. Looked up from germline, CDR1 is SQVTM and CDR2 is ANQGSEA. V trimming: 6 bases; J trimming: 6 bases; junction bases outside the gene matches: 14. The CDR3 length is 16 residues. The CDR3 loop is CSVAKGVAGGTNEQFF. The CDR3 DNA reads as TGCAGCGTGGCAAAAGGGGTAGCGGGAGGAACCAATGAGCAGTTCTTC.

The table lists this clone with a count of one. The chain couples TRBV6-1 to TRBJ1-5; D may be TRBD1 (5 bases). Per germline, CDR1 MNHNS and CDR2 SASEGT. The CDR3 spans 14 residues. Trimming took 1 base from V and 4 from J, leaving 8 bases between them. CDR3: CASSEVTANQPQHF. DNA of the CDR3: TGTGCCAGCAGTGAAGTGACAGCAAATCAGCCCCAGCATTTT.

V is TRBV12-3 or TRBV12-4 and J is TRBJ2-7; 15 positions agree with TRBD2. Unmatched junction bases numbered 1, after V lost 2 bases and J lost 11 bases. This CDR3 contains 13 residues. The CDR3 loop reads CASSLRTSGREYF. Here the CDR3 DNA reads TGTGCCAGCAGTTTAAGGACTAGCGGGAGGGAGTACTTC.

This clone was observed once. The chain uses TRBV27 and TRBJ2-1, with 11 nucleotides matching TRBD1. J was trimmed by 6 bases and V by 6 bases; bases with no gene match: 10. CDR1 is MNHEY, CDR2 SMNVEV, per germline (reference sequence). The CDR3 runs to 16 residues. For the CDR3, the DNA is TGTGCCAGCAGCTATAGTGGACAGGGGGCGTTCAATGAGCAGTTCTTC. It is translated as CASSYSGQGAFNEQFF.

The chain has TRBV7-9 and TRBJ2-7, with TRBD1 matching 8 bases. The ends lost 4 bases at V and 4 bases at J; junction bases unmatched: 12. The CDR3 spans 16 residues. The V gene's germline CDR1 is SEHNR and CDR2 FQNEAQ (reference sequence). The CDR3 bases are TGTGCCAGCAGCTCGCCGGACAGGGAGGAGTTGTACGAGCAGTACTTC. This codes for CASSSPDREELYEQYF.

The CDR3 DNA follows: TGTGCCAGTAGTCCGATCCGGGACAAGGTCTACGAGCAGTACTTC. Translation gives CASSPIRDKVYEQYF. This chain joins TRBV19 and TRBJ2-7, with D perhaps matching TRBD1 (6 bases). This CDR3 is built from 15 residues. Germline-derived CDR1 and CDR2 are LNHDA and SQIVND (reference sequence). Deletions cut 5 bases from V and 3 bases from J, with 17 bases between.

The sample holds one count of this clone. The rearrangement uses TRBV30 and TRBJ2-7; 10 nucleotides line up with TRBD2. The germline CDR1 and CDR2 sequences are GTSNPN and SVGIG (reference sequence). CDR3 length: 16 amino acids. The junction had 12 bases not matched to a gene; V was cut back by 3 bases and J by 4 bases. As DNA, the CDR3 is TGTGCCTGGAGGGAGCGGGAGGGCAGATTCTTGTACGAGCAGTACTTC. Amino acids: CAWREREGRFLYEQYF.

The chain has TRBV4-3 and TRBJ1-2; D is unresolved. The V and J ends lost 4 bases and 5 bases respectively, with 14 bases between them. The CDR3 covers 14 residues. The germline V gene encodes CDR1 LGHNA and CDR2 YSLEER. CDR3 DNA: TGCGCCAGCAGCCGGAAGGGAGGGATGTATGGCTACACCTTC. Protein sequence: CASSRKGGMYGYTF.

The gene calls are TRBV11-1 and TRBJ1-2; the match to TRBD1 covers 7 bases. Germline V gene lookup returns CDR1 SGHAT and CDR2 FQDESV (reference sequence). The CDR3 is 14 residues long. V was clipped by 1 base and J by 5 bases; unmatched bases: 4. Here the CDR3 reads CASSLGTGNYGYTF. Written as DNA, the CDR3 is TGTGCCAGCAGCTTAGGGACAGGCAATTATGGCTACACCTTC.

The V gene is TRBV10-3, the J gene TRBJ2-1; 7 nucleotides align to TRBD1. The germline V gene encodes CDR1 ENHRY and CDR2 SYGVKD. The CDR3 sequence is 18 residues long. The V and J ends lost 4 bases and 5 bases, in that order; junction bases with no gene match: 17. The CDR3 sequence is CAISVYRPGQGVNNEQFF. Here the CDR3 DNA reads TGTGCCATCAGTGTATATCGCCCCGGCCAGGGGGTGAACAATGAGCAGTTCTTC.

V is TRBV6-5 and J is TRBJ1-4; no reliable D call. The CDR3 runs 14 residues. Germline V CDR1 and CDR2: MNHEY, SVGAGI. V lost 7 bases, J lost 8 bases, and 17 bases lay in between. Here the CDR3 reads CASKPGPAREKLFF. CDR3 DNA: TGTGCCAGCAAACCTGGCCCAGCGAGGGAAAAACTGTTTTTT.

The chain is built from TRBV29-1 and TRBJ2-2, with 7 positions matching TRBD1. V was pared by 3 bases and J by 1 base, with 2 bases of the junction left unmatched. This CDR3 is 14 amino acids long. Germline V gene lookup returns CDR1 SQVTM and CDR2 ANQGSEA. CDR3 DNA: TGCAGCGTTGAGCGACAGGGGAACACCGGGGAGCTGTTTTTT. Translated: CSVERQGNTGELFF.

The V and J genes are TRBV7-2 and TRBJ2-2; D might be TRBD2 (5 bases). The germline CDR1 and CDR2 sequences are SGHTA and FQGNSA. V lost 4 bases, J lost 5 bases, and 8 bases lay in between. The length of the CDR3 is 13 residues. CDR3 in amino acids: CASSWRLTGELFF. The DNA for the CDR3 is TGTGCCAGCAGCTGGAGGCTGACCGGGGAGCTGTTTTTT.

The V call is TRBV30, the J call TRBJ2-7; TRBD2 matches at 11 bases. This CDR3 has 15 amino acids. With 3 bases clipped from V and 0 bases from J, the junction kept 4 bases outside the gene matches. Germline lookup yields CDR1 GTSNPN and CDR2 SVGIG (reference sequence). This CDR3 is CAWRGGLAASYEQYF. The CDR3 coding sequence is TGTGCCTGGAGGGGGGGACTAGCGGCCTCCTACGAGCAGTACTTC.

The chain combines TRBV3-1 (or the pseudogene TRBV3-2) with TRBJ2-5, with D possibly being TRBD2 (7 bases). The CDR3 has 11 amino acids. Germline V gene data show CDR1 as LGHDT and CDR2 as YNNKEL (reference sequence). V lost 8 bases and J 5 bases, leaving 9 bases between the germline ends. This CDR3 reads CASGGGETQYF. Here the CDR3 DNA reads TGTGCCAGCGGGGGGGGCGAGACCCAGTACTTC.

The gene calls are TRBV19 and TRBJ1-6; a possible D gene is TRBD1 (5 bases). The V end was cut by 4 bases, the J end by 7 bases, with 8 bases between. This CDR3 has 13 residues. Germline lookup yields CDR1 LNHDA and CDR2 SQIVND (reference sequence). The CDR3: CASSTGRNSPLHF. CDR3 DNA sequence: TGTGCCAGTAGTACAGGGAGGAATTCACCCCTCCACTTT.

The chain carries TRBV2 and TRBJ1-1, with D maybe TRBD1 (5 bases). The CDR3 extends over 14 amino acids. V lost 6 bases and J lost 1, with 12 bases in between. Germline V lookup: CDR1 SNHLY, CDR2 FYNNEI. DNA for the CDR3: TGTGCCAGCAGGGGGCCCGGTAGGAACACTGAAGCTTTCTTT. Its translation: CASRGPGRNTEAFF.